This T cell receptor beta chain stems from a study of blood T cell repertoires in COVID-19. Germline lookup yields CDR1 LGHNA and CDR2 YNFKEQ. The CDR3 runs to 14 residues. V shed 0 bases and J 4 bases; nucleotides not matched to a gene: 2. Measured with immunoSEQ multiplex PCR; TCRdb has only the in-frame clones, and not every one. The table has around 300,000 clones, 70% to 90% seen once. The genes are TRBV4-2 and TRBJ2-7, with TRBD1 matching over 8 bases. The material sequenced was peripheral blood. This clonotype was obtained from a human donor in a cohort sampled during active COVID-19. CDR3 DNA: TGTGCCAGCAGCCAAGACAGGGGGCAATACGAGCAGTACTTC. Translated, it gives CASSQDRGQYEQYF.